The 8 T cell receptor beta chains below were found in one sample sequenced in a study of response to subunit inactivated influenza vaccine. TCRdb re-derived calls from the RT-PCR reads in MiXCR, one entry per CDR3 protein. The profile covers 400,000 to 650,000 distinct CDR3 sequences, with 6% to 9% appearing a single time and 13% taken by the ten largest. Source: PBMCs from blood, taken roughly 24 months after vaccination. These TCRs come from a man aged 45-69 years who received an inactivated influenza vaccine.

This CDR3 is CASSLSTSGRSRSLFYEQYF. DNA for the CDR3: TGTGCCAGCAGCTTAAGTACTAGCGGGAGGAGTCGCTCTCTTTTCTACGAGCAGTACTTC. V gene TRBV11-2 combines with J gene TRBJ2-7; 12 bases are shared with TRBD2. V trimming: 2 bases; J trimming: 3 bases; junction bases outside the gene matches: 17. Germline V gene lookup returns CDR1 SGHAT and CDR2 FQNNGV. This CDR3 comprises 20 residues.

This clonotype was detected only a few times. The rearrangement uses TRBV4-3 and TRBJ2-1; D remains unclear. Germline values: CDR1 LGHNA, CDR2 YSLEER. The CDR3 has 15 residues. V was shortened by 1 base and J by 4 bases, with 11 bases between the two germline ends. The CDR3 DNA reads TGCGCCAGCAGCCAAGTTGGGTTGGGGTACAATGAGCAGTTCTTC. Translated: CASSQVGLGYNEQFF.

The J gene is TRBJ1-6, the V gene TRBV30, with 10 bases fitting TRBD1. Losses at the gene ends were 5 bases for V and 9 bases for J; bases not matched to a gene: 4. CDR1 and CDR2 (germline): GTSNPN, SVGIG (reference sequence). The CDR3 is 13 amino acids. The CDR3 DNA reads as TGTGCCTGGGGGACAGGGGTTAGTTCACCCCTCCACTTT. This encodes CAWGTGVSSPLHF.

J is TRBJ2-3 and V is TRBV7-2; TRBD2 aligns across 9 bases. CDR1 and CDR2 from the germline V gene are SGHTA and FQGNSA. The CDR3 extends over 16 amino acids. V lost 2 bases, J lost 5 bases, and 8 bases stayed unmatched. The CDR3 coding sequence is TGTGCCAGCAGCTTATTTGCGGGAGGGCTGGTAGATACGCAGTATTTT. Translated: CASSLFAGGLVDTQYF.

CDR3 coding DNA: TGTGCCAGCAACGAACAGGTTTCTGAAGCTTTCTTT. Its protein product is CASNEQVSEAFF. V and J are TRBV7-9 and TRBJ1-1; perhaps TRBD1 as D (5 bases). CDR3 length: 12 amino acids. Trimming removed 7 bases at V and 6 bases at J, with 12 bases between. Germline V gene data show CDR1 as SEHNR and CDR2 as FQNEAQ (reference sequence). Looking up the rest from reference TRBV7-9 and TRBJ1-1 gives the full variable domain: DTGVSQNPRHKITKRGQNVTFRCDPISEHNRLYWYRQTLGQGPEFLTYFQNEAQLEKSRLLSDRFSAERPKGSFSTLEIQRTEQGDSAMYLCASNEQVSEAFFGQGTRLTVV.

A few counts support this clonotype. The chain is built from TRBV23-1 and TRBJ2-7; D gene ambiguous. Being an ORF, TRBV23-1 has a function that is uncertain. The CDR3 spans 14 residues. V lost 2 bases to trimming and J lost 0 bases, with 8 bases between them. CDR3: CASSQNRISYEQYF. The CDR3 coding sequence is TGCGCCAGCAGTCAAAACAGAATCTCCTACGAGCAGTACTTC.

This clonotype was found a few times. This chain links TRBV4-1 with TRBJ2-7; no firm D call. Germline CDR1 and CDR2: MGHRA and YSYEKL. Trimming pared 0 bases from V and 3 bases from J, leaving 6 bases between. CDR3 length: 13 amino acids. CDR3 bases: TGCGCCAGCAGCCAAGAGTTGGTCTACGAGCAGTACTTC. Its protein is CASSQELVYEQYF.

This clonotype was seen more than once but under ten times. DNA for the CDR3: TGTGCCAGCAGAGGGCAGGGGATAGAGACCCAGTACTTC. Its translation: CASRGQGIETQYF. V and J are TRBV6-1 and TRBJ2-5, with D perhaps matching TRBD1 (6 bases). The germline CDR1 and CDR2 sequences are MNHNS and SASEGT. With 6 bases removed from V and 4 bases from J, the gap between germline ends came to 12 bases. CDR3 size: 13 residues.